Presented here are 13 T cell receptor beta chains from one specimen sequenced in a study of blood T cell repertoires in COVID-19. Sequenced by immunoSEQ multiplex PCR; TCRdb stores in-frame clones only, minus some. The sample has approximately 440,000 clones, 88% seen once. Sample: peripheral blood. All receptors come from a woman aged 45-65 years with COVID-19, enrolled during active disease.

This rearrangement joins TRBV13 to TRBJ2-7; D unclear. Germline-derived CDR1 and CDR2 are PRHDT and FYEKMQ (reference sequence). The CDR3 has 15 residues. Trimming stripped 1 base from V and 1 base from J, with 11 bases between. This CDR3 is CASSLATPSSYEQYF. CDR3 sequence (DNA): TGTGCCAGCAGCTTAGCCACACCCTCTTCCTACGAGCAGTACTTC. The complete variable domain, with remaining parts taken from reference TRBV13 and TRBJ2-7, reads AAGVIQSPRHLIKEKRETATLKCYPIPRHDTVYWYQQGPGQDPQFLISFYEKMQSDKGSIPDRFSAQQFSDYHSELNMSSLELGDSALYFCASSLATPSSYEQYFGPGTRLTVT.

The chain has TRBV4-1 and TRBJ2-2, with 7 bases identical to TRBD2. This CDR3 contains 16 residues. Germline assignment: CDR1 MGHRA and CDR2 YSYEKL. V lost 5 bases and J lost 6; bases outside the gene matches: 12. The CDR3 region has the DNA TGCGCCAGCAGCTTCCAACCGGGACTAAGCGCCGGGGAGCTGTTTTTT. Encoded protein: CASSFQPGLSAGELFF.

This chain joins TRBV20-1 and TRBJ2-5, with D possibly being TRBD1 (5 bases). Trimming removed 1 base at V and 5 bases at J, with 5 bases between. The length of the CDR3 is 11 residues. Germline V gives CDR1 DFQATT, CDR2 SNEGSKA (reference sequence). CDR3 region: CSARAGETQYF. The CDR3 region has the DNA TGCAGTGCTAGAGCAGGGGAGACCCAGTACTTC.

The rearrangement uses TRBV5-5 and TRBJ1-5; D unclear. The germline V gene encodes CDR1 SGHKS and CDR2 YYEKEE (reference sequence). CDR3 length: 17 amino acids. The ends were cut back, 4 bases at V and 5 bases at J, with 22 bases in the middle. The CDR3 loop reads CASSPLERLIADQPQHF. DNA for the CDR3: TGTGCCAGCAGCCCCTTAGAAAGATTGATAGCTGATCAGCCCCAGCATTTT. The full variable domain, rest sourced from reference TRBV5-5 and TRBJ1-5, is DAGVTQSPTHLIKTRGQQVTLRCSPISGHKSVSWYQQVLGQGPQFIFQYYEKEERGRGNFPDRFSARQFPNYSSELNVNALLLGDSALYLCASSPLERLIADQPQHFGDGTRLSIL.

The CDR3 sequence: CASKGLGAVSQPQHF. The CDR3, as DNA: TGTGCCAGCAAAGGTCTGGGGGCAGTTAGTCAGCCCCAGCATTTT. This rearrangement joins TRBV2 to TRBJ1-5; maybe TRBD1 (6 bases). The germline CDR1 and CDR2 sequences are SNHLY and FYNNEI. Trimming removed 7 bases at V and 6 bases at J, with 19 bases between. CDR3 size: 15 residues.

This rearrangement joins TRBV5-8 to TRBJ2-1; the match to TRBD2 covers 10 bases. The CDR3 runs 15 residues. The V gene's germline CDR1 is SGHTS and CDR2 YDEGEE. Germline trimming cut 1 base from V and 6 bases from J; bases unmatched to any gene: 4. In DNA form, the CDR3 reads TGTGCCAGCAGCTTGCTAGCGGGGGAGATCAATGAGCAGTTCTTC. Translated: CASSLLAGEINEQFF.

The chain links TRBV30 to TRBJ2-3; 11 nucleotides agree with TRBD2. The CDR3 contains 18 residues. Germline CDR1 reads GTSNPN; CDR2 reads SVGIG (reference sequence). The V and J ends lost 1 base and 6 bases, in that order; junction bases with no gene match: 15. The CDR3 nucleotides are TGTGCCTGGAGTGCAACGACTAGCGGGGCGTCTTCGGTTGATACGCAGTATTTT. Protein product: CAWSATTSGASSVDTQYF.

This clone appeared a single time. This chain's CDR3 is CASSPGGGYEQYF. In DNA form, the CDR3 reads TGTGCCAGCAGCCCAGGGGGCGGCTACGAGCAGTACTTC. V and J are TRBV7-2 and TRBJ2-7, with TRBD1 identical over 8 bases. The germline V gene has CDR1 SGHTA and CDR2 FQGNSA. The V gene end was trimmed by 5 bases and the J gene end by 3 bases; junction bases not matched to a gene: 3. The CDR3 extends over 13 amino acids.

The chain recombines TRBV5-5 with TRBJ2-5; no clear D. CDR3 size: 11 residues. V was trimmed by 6 bases and J by 3 bases, leaving 6 bases between them. Germline CDR1 SGHKS, CDR2 YYEKEE (reference sequence). CDR3 region: CASIIKETQYF. The CDR3 DNA reads as TGTGCCAGCATTATTAAAGAGACCCAGTACTTC.

V and J are TRBV24-1 and TRBJ2-2; 7 positions match TRBD1. V dropped 2 bases and J dropped 3; count of bases not matched to a gene: 5. CDR1 is KGHDR and CDR2 is SFDVKD in the germline V gene. CDR3 length equals 16 residues. DNA for the CDR3: TGTGCCACCAGTGATTCGACAGGGCGGGACACCGGGGAGCTGTTTTTT. It specifies CATSDSTGRDTGELFF.

This clone was detected once. The chain links TRBV7-9 to TRBJ2-7, with D unclear. The germline V and J ends were trimmed by 1 base and 6 bases, with 7 bases remaining between them. The CDR3 is 12 residues long. Germline V lookup: CDR1 SEHNR, CDR2 FQNEAQ (reference sequence). The CDR3 region has the DNA TGTGCCAGCAGCTTAGGGGCGACCGAGCAGTACTTC. It is translated as CASSLGATEQYF.

This rearrangement joins TRBV28 to TRBJ2-5; 8 bases agree with TRBD2. CDR1 is MDHEN and CDR2 is SYDVKM in the germline V gene. The junction had 15 bases not matched to a gene; V was cut back by 4 bases and J by 5 bases. CDR3 size: 17 residues. The chain's CDR3 is CASSSSPPGLGMETQYF. In DNA, the CDR3 is TGTGCCAGCAGTTCGTCACCTCCGGGACTAGGGATGGAGACCCAGTACTTC.

This clone was detected only once. V gene TRBV3-1 (or the pseudogene TRBV3-2) combines with J gene TRBJ1-2; possibly TRBD1 for D (5 bases). V was trimmed by 0 bases and J by 4 bases, leaving 12 bases between them. The CDR3 has 15 residues. Germline values: CDR1 LGHDT, CDR2 YNNKEL (reference sequence). CDR3 loop: CASSQEAPGIYGYTF. In DNA, the CDR3 is TGTGCCAGCAGCCAAGAGGCCCCAGGGATCTATGGCTACACCTTC.